This T cell receptor beta chain appears in the sequencing data of a study of shared clonotypes between healthy human individuals. The CDR3 spans 15 residues. The J segment lost 1 base and the V segment lost 0 bases, leaving 3 bases of the junction unmatched. Germline V gene lookup returns CDR1 SGHKS and CDR2 YYEKEE (reference sequence). As concerns this clone: Its specificity is not known.

Produced via immunoSEQ multiplex PCR; TCRdb's table is partial and in-frame only. Here the sample spans about a million clones, approximately 72% being singletons. General study points: An anticipated effect of sequencing depth on clonotype sharing among donors was recognized.

The genes are TRBV5-5 and TRBJ1-2, with TRBD1 matching 7 bases. Sequenced: memory CD4+ T cells sorted from blood. This sample's subset: CD45RA-negative fraction. This receptor was taken from a young man in good health. CDR3 protein: CASSLGDSVNYGYTF. CDR3 nucleotide sequence: TGTGCCAGCAGCTTGGGGGACAGCGTTAACTATGGCTACACCTTC.